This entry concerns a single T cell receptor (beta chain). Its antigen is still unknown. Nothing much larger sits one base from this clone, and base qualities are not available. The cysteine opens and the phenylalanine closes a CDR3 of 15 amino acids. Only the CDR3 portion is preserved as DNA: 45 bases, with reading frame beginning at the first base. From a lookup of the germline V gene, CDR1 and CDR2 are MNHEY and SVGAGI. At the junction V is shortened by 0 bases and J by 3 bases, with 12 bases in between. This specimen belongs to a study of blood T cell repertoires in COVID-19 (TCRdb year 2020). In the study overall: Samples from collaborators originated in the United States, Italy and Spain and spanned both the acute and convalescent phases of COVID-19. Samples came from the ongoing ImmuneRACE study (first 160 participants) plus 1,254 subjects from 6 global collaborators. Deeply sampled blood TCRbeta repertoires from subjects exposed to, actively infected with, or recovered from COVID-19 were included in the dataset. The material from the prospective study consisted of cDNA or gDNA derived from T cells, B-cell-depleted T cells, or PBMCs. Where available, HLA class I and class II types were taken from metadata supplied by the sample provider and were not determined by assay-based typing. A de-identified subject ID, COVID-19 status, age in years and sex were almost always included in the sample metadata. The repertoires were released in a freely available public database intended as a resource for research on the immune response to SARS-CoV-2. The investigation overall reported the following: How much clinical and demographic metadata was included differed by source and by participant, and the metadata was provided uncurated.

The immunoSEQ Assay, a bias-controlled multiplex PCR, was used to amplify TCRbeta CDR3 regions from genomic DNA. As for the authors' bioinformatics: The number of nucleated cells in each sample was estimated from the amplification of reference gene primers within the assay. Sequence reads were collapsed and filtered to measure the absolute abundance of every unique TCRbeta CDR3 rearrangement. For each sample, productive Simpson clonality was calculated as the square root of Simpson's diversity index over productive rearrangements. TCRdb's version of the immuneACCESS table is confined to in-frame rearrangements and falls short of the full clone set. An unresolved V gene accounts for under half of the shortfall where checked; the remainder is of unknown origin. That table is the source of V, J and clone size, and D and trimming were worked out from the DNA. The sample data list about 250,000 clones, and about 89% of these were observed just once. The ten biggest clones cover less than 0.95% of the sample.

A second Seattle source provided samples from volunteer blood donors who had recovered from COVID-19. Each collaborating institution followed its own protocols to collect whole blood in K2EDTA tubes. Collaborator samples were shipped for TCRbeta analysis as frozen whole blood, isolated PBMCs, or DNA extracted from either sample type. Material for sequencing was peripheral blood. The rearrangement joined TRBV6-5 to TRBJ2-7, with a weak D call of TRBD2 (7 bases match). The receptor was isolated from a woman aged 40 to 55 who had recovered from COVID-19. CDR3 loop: CASSYSRGADYEQYF. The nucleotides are TGTGCCAGCAGTTACTCTCGGGGGGCAGACTACGAGCAGTACTTC.